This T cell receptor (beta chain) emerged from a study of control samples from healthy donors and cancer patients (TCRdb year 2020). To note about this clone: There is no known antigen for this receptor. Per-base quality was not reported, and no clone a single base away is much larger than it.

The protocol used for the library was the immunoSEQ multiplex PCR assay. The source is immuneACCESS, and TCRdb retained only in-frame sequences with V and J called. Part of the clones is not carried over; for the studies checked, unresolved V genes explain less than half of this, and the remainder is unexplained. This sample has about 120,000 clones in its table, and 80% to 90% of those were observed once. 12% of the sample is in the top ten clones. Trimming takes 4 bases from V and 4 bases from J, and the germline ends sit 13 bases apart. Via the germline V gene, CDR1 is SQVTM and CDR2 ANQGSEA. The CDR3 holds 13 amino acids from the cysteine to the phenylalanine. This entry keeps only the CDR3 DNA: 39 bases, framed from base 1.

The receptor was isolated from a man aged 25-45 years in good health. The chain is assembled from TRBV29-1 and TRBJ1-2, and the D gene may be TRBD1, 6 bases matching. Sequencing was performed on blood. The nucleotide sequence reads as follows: TGCAGCGTTGCCCTGACAGGACTCTATGGCTACACCTTC. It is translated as CSVALTGLYGYTF.